This TCR beta chain was captured by sequencing in a study of blood T cell repertoires in COVID-19. Study context: Whether acute or convalescent, the COVID-19 samples came from the United States, Italy and Spain. PBMCs, B-cell-depleted T cells, or T cells provided the cDNA or gDNA that made up the material.

In the authors' methods: Reference gene primer amplification gave nucleated cell count estimates. Only in-frame clones appear in the TCRdb table, and some are missing; sequencing was by immunoSEQ multiplex PCR. D and trimming were read from the DNA, whereas the V and J calls and clone size are those reported in that table. The data show 60,000 to 95,000 clones, about 74% seen once. V lost 0 bases and J 5 bases, leaving 8 bases between the germline ends. The CDR3 sequence is 13 residues long. Per the germline V gene, CDR1 is SGHRS and CDR2 is YFSETQ. The sequence was obtained from a human donor with acute or convalescent COVID-19. The donor label of this sample is uncertain. The rearrangement joins TRBV5-1 to TRBJ2-5; D gene ambiguous. What was sequenced was peripheral blood. CDR3 sequence (DNA): TGCGCCAGCAGCTTGGCCCCCGAGGAGACCCAGTACTTC. Translating gives CASSLAPEETQYF.